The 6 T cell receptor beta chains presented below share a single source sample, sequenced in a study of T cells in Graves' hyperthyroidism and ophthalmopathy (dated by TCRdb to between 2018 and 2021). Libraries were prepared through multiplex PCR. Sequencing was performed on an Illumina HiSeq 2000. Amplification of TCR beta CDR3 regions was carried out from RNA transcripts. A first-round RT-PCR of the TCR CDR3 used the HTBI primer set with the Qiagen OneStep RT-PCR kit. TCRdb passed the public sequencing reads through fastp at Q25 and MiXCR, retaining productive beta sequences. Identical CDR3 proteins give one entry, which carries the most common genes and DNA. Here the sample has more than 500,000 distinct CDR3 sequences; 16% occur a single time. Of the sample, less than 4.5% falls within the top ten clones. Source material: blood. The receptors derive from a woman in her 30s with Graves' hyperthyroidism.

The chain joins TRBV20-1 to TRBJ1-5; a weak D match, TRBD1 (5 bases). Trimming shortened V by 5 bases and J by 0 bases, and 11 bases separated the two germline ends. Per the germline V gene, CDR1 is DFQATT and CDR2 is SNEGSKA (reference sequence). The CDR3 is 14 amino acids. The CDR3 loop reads CSAGAEYSNQPQHF. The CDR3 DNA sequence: TGCAGTGCTGGGGCGGAGTATAGCAATCAGCCCCAGCATTTT.

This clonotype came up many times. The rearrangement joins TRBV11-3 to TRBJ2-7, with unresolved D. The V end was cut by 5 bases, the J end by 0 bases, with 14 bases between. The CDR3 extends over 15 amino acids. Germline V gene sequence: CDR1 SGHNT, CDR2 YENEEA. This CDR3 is CASSPLKAASYEQYF. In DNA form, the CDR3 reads TGTGCCAGCAGCCCCTTAAAGGCCGCCTCCTACGAGCAGTACTTC.

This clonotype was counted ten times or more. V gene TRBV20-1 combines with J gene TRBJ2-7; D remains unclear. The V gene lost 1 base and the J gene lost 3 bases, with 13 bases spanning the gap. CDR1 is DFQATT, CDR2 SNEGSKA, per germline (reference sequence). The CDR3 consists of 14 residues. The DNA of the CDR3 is TGCAGTGCTAGAGGACCAGCAGCCTACTACGAGCAGTACTTC. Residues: CSARGPAAYYEQYF.

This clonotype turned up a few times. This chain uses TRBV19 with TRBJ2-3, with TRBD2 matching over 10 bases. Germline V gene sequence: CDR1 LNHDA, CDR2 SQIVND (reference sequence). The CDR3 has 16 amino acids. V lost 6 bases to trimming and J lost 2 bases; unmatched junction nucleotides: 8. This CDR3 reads CASRTFGTSDTDTQYF. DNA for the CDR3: TGTGCCAGTAGGACTTTCGGGACTAGCGACACAGATACGCAGTATTTT.

Here the CDR3 reads CSALPMGANYGYTF. CDR3 coding DNA: TGCAGTGCTTTACCCATGGGAGCTAACTATGGCTACACCTTC. The chain couples TRBV20-1 to TRBJ1-2, with D uncertain. Trimming shortened V by 5 bases and J by 0 bases, and 13 bases separated the two germline ends. The V gene's germline CDR1 is DFQATT and CDR2 SNEGSKA (reference sequence). The CDR3 length is 14 residues.

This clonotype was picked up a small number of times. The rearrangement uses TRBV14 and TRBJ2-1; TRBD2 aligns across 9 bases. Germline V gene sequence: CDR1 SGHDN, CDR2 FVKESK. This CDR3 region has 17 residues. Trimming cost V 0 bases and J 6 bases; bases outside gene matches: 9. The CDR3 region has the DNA TGTGCCAGCAGCCAAGATAGTCTAGCGGGAACGACCAATGAGCAGTTCTTC. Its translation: CASSQDSLAGTTNEQFF.